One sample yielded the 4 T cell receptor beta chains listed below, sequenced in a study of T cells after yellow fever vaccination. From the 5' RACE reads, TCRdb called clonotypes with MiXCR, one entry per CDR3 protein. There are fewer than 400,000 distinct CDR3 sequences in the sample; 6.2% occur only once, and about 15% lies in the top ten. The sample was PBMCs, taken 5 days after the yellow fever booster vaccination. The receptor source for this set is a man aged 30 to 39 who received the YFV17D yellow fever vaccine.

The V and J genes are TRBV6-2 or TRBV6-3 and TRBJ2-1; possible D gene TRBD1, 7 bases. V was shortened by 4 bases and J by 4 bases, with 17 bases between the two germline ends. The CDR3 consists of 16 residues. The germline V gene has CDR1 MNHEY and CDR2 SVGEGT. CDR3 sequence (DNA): TGTGCCAGCAGTTTCCCCCGACAGGGAGGATACAATGAGCAGTTCTTC. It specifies CASSFPRQGGYNEQFF.

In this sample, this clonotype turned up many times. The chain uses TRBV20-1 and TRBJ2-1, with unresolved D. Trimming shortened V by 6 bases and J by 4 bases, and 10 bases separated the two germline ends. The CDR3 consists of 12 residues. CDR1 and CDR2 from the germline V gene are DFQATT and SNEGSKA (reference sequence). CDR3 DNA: TGCAGTGCCCTAGGCCCATACAATGAGCAGTTCTTC. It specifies CSALGPYNEQFF.

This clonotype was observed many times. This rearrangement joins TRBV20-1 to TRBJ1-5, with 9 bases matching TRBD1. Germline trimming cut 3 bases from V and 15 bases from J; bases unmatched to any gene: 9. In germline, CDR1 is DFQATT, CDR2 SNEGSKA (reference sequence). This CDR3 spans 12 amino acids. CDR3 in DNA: TGCAGTGCTAGCCAGGGACAGGGTGGGTGGCATTTT. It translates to CSASQGQGGWHF.

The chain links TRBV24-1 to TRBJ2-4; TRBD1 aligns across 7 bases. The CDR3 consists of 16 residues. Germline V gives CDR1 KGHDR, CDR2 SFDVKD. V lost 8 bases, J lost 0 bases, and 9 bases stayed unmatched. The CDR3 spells CATNIRGIGAKNIQYF. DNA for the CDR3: TGTGCCACCAATATCAGGGGGATCGGAGCCAAAAACATTCAGTACTTC.